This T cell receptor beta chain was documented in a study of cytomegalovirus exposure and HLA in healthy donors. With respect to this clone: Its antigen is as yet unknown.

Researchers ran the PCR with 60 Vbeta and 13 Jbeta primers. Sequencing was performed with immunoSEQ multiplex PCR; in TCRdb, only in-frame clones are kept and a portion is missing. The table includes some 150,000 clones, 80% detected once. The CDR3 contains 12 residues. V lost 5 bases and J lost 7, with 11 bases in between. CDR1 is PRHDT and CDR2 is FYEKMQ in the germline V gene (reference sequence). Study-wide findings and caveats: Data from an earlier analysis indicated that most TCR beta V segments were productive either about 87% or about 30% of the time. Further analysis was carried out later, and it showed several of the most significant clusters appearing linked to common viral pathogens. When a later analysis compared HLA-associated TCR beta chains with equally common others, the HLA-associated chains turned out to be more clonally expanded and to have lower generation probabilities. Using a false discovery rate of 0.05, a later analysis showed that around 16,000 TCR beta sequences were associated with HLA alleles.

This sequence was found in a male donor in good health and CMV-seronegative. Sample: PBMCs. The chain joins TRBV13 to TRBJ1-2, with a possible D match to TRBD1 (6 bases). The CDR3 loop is CASSPRGSGYTF. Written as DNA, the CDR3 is TGTGCCAGCAGCCCCAGGGGTTCTGGCTACACCTTC.